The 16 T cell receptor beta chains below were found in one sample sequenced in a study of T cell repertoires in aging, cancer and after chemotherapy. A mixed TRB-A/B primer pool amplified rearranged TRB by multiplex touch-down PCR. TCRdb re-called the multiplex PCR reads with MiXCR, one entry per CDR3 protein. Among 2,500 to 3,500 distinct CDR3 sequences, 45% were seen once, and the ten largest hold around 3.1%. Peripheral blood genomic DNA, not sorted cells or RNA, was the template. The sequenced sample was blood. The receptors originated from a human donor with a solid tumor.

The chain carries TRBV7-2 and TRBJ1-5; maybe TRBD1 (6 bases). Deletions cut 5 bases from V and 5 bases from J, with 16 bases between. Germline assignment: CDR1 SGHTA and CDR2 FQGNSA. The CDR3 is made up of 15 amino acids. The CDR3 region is CASSRTVGNDQPQHF. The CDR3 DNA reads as TGTGCCAGCAGCAGGACAGTGGGTAATGATCAGCCCCAGCATTTT.

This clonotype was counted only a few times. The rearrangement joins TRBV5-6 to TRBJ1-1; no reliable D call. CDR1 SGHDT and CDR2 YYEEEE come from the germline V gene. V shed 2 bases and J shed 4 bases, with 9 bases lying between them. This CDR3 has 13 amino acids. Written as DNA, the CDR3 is TGTGCCAGCAGCTTAAGGGTGGGCACTGAAGCTTTCTTT. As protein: CASSLRVGTEAFF.

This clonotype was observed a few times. The CDR3 sequence is CASMGGGQPLHF. The CDR3 nucleotides are TGTGCCAGTATGGGCGGGGGGCAACCCCTCCACTTT. The gene calls are TRBV19 and TRBJ1-6; D might be TRBD1 (6 bases). V was clipped by 7 bases and J by 12 bases, with 13 bases between them. Germline V gene sequence: CDR1 LNHDA, CDR2 SQIVND (reference sequence). CDR3 length equals 12 residues.

The CDR3 DNA reads as TGCGCCAGTGTGACAGGGGCCAACTCTGGGGCCAACGTCCTGACTTTC. Translated, it gives CASVTGANSGANVLTF. The genes are TRBV5-1 and TRBJ2-6; 8 bases align to TRBD1. V was clipped by 8 bases and J by 0 bases; unmatched bases: 7. The CDR3 is 16 amino acids. Germline-derived CDR1 and CDR2 are SGHRS and YFSETQ.

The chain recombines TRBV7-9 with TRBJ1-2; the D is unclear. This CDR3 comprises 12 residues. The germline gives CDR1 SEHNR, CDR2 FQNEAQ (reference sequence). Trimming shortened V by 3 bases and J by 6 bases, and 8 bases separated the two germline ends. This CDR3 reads CASSLRADGYTF. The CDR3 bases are TGTGCCAGCAGCTTGAGGGCGGATGGCTACACCTTC.

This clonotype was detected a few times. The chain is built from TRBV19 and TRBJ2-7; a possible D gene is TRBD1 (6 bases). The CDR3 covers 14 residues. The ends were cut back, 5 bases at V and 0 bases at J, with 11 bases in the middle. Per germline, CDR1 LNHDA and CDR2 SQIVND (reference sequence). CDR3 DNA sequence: TGTGCCAGTAGTCGACAGGCTTTCTCCTACGAGCAGTACTTC. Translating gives CASSRQAFSYEQYF.

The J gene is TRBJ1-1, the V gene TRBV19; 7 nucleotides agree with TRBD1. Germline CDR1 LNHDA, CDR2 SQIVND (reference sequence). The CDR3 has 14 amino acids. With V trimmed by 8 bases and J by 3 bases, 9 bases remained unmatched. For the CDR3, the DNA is TGTGCCAGTTGGCTGACAGGGAGGGACACTGAAGCTTTCTTT. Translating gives CASWLTGRDTEAFF.

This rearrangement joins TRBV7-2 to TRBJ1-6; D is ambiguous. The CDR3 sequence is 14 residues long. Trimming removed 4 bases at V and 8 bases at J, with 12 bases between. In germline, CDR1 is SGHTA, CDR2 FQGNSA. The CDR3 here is CASSSTGADSPLHF. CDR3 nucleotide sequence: TGTGCCAGCAGCTCAACGGGAGCGGATTCACCCCTCCACTTT.

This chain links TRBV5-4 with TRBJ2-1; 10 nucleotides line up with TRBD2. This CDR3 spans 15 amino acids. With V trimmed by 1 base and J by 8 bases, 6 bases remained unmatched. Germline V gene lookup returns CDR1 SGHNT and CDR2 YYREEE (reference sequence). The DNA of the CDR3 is TGTGCCAGCAGCTTGAGAGCGGGGGGGCCGTATGAGCAGTTCTTC. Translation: CASSLRAGGPYEQFF.

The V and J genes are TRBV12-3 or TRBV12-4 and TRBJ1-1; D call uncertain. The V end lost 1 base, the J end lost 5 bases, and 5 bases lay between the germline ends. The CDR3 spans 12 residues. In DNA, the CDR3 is TGTGCCAGCAGTTTAGAAAGGACTGAAGCTTTCTTT. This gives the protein CASSLERTEAFF.

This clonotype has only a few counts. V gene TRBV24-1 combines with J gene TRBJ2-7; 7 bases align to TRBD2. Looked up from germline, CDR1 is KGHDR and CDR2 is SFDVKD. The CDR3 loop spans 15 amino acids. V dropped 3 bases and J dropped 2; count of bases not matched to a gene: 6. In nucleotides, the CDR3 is TGTGCCACCAGTGATCGGGCCGCGGGGGCCTACGAGCAGTACTTC. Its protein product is CATSDRAAGAYEQYF.

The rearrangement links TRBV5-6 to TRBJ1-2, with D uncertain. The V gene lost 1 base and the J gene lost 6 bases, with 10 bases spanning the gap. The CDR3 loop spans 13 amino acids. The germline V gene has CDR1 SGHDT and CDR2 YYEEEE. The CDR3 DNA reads TGTGCCAGCAGCTTGCCGTTACGCGATGGCTACACCTTC. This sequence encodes CASSLPLRDGYTF.

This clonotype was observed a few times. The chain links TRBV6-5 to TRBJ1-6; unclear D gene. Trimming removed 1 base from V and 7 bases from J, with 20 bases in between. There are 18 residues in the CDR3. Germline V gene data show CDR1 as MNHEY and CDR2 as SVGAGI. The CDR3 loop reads CASSYLGIEGQQNSPLHF. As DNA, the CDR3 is TGTGCCAGCAGTTACTTGGGTATAGAAGGGCAGCAAAATTCACCCCTCCACTTT.

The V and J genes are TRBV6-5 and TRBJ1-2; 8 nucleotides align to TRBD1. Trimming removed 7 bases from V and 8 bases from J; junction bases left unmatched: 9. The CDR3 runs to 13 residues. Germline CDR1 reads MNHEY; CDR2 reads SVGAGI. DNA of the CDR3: TGTGCCAGCACCCCGACAGGGGTGTGGGGCTACACCTTC. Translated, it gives CASTPTGVWGYTF.

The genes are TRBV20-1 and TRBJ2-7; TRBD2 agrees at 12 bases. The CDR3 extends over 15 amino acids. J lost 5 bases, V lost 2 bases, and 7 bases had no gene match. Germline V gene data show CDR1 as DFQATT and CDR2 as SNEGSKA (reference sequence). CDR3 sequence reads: CSARSRTSGNNEQYF. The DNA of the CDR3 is TGCAGTGCTAGATCCCGGACTAGCGGGAACAACGAGCAGTACTTC.

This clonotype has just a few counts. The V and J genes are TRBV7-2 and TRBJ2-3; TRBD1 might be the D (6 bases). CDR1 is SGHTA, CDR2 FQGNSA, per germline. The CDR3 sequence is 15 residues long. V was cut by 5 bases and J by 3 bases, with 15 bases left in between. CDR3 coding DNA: TGTGCCAGCAGCCCGAGGACAGCAAATACAGATACGCAGTATTTT. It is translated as CASSPRTANTDTQYF.